The next 11 T cell receptor beta chains were all read from a single sample in a study of T cell repertoires in cytomegalovirus infection. TCRdb independently ran MiXCR on the reads; one entry per CDR3 protein. The sample contains hundreds of thousands of distinct CDR3 sequences, 31% of which appear only once. Sequencing used PBMCs. Receptors originate from a human donor in good health (CMV status not recorded). Some clones in this sample may be carry-over from other donors' samples.

This clonotype showed up just a few times. V is TRBV29-1 and J is TRBJ2-7, with a possible D match to TRBD1 (6 bases). The CDR3 contains 16 residues. Germline CDR1 and CDR2: SQVTM and ANQGSEA. V was pared by 0 bases and J by 2 bases, with 17 bases between. CDR3 nucleotides: TGCAGCGTTGAAGATCGGAAGTCCAGGGGAACCTACGAGCAGTACTTC. It specifies CSVEDRKSRGTYEQYF.

The rearrangement joins TRBV12-3 or TRBV12-4 to TRBJ2-6; 7 bases map to TRBD1. This CDR3 spans 16 amino acids. After removal of 5 bases from V and 1 base from J, the junction contained 5 bases not matched to a gene. The CDR3 is CASSPGTASGANVLTF. DNA for the CDR3: TGTGCCAGCAGTCCCGGGACAGCGTCTGGGGCCAACGTCCTGACTTTC.

Concerning this clonotype: The conserved phenylalanine or tryptophan is not found at the CDR3 terminus, so this likely reflects a read error. V usage is TRBV2 and J usage is TRBJ2-1; the D gene is possibly TRBD2 (5 bases). From germline, CDR1 is SNHLY and CDR2 FYNNEI. The CDR3 consists of 15 residues. V was pared by 11 bases and J by 0 bases, with 17 bases between. The CDR3 bases are TGTGCCGCCGGGGTTAGAGAAATCTCCTACAATGAGCAGTTCTTA. Amino acid sequence: CAAGVREISYNEQFL.

The J gene is TRBJ2-5, the V gene TRBV6-1; D may be TRBD2 (5 bases). V lost 2 bases to trimming and J lost 1 base, with 8 bases between them. The CDR3 is 14 amino acids. CDR1 MNHNS and CDR2 SASEGT come from the germline V gene. In DNA, the CDR3 is TGTGCCAGCAGTGAATGGGAGCTCCAAGAGACCCAGTACTTC. Residues: CASSEWELQETQYF.

The J gene is TRBJ1-5, the V gene TRBV5-5; the match to TRBD1 covers 9 bases. Germline assignment: CDR1 SGHKS and CDR2 YYEKEE (reference sequence). V shed 2 bases and J 6 bases; nucleotides not matched to a gene: 6. The CDR3 has 15 residues. In DNA, the CDR3 is TGTGCCAGCAGCTTCTGGACAGGGGAGGGTCAGCCCCAGCATTTT. Protein product: CASSFWTGEGQPQHF.

The rearrangement joins TRBV29-1 to TRBJ1-1; D gene ambiguous. CDR1 is SQVTM, CDR2 ANQGSEA, per germline. The CDR3 is made up of 12 amino acids. The V end was cut by 7 bases, the J end by 1 base, with 10 bases between. The CDR3 sequence: CSAPVKNTEAFF. The CDR3 nucleotides are TGCAGCGCCCCGGTCAAGAACACTGAAGCTTTCTTT. Together with reference TRBV29-1 and TRBJ1-1, the CDR3 gives the full variable domain: SAVISQKPSRDICQRGTSLTIQCQVDSQVTMMFWYRQQPGQSLTLIATANQGSEATYESGFVIDKFPISRPNLTFSTLTVSNMSPEDSSIYLCSAPVKNTEAFFGQGTRLTVV.

This clonotype was seen once. The gene calls are TRBV6-2 or TRBV6-3 and TRBJ1-1; 7 bases are shared with TRBD1. The CDR3 runs 16 residues. Germline V CDR1 and CDR2: MNHEY, SVGEGT. J was trimmed by 4 bases and V by 5 bases; bases with no gene match: 13. CDR3 bases: TGTGCCAGCAGTCGCGGGACAGAGGTAAGGAGCACTGAAGCTTTCTTT. Encoded protein: CASSRGTEVRSTEAFF.

Many counts were recorded for this clonotype. The rearrangement links TRBV28 to TRBJ2-1; 11 bases are shared with TRBD2. Germline assignment: CDR1 MDHEN and CDR2 SYDVKM. Losses at the gene ends were 6 bases for V and 8 bases for J; bases not matched to a gene: 9. This CDR3 is 15 amino acids long. This CDR3 is CASRGVAGGRYEQFF. The DNA for the CDR3 is TGTGCCAGCAGGGGGGTAGCGGGGGGGAGGTATGAGCAGTTCTTC.

The rearrangement joins TRBV4-3 to TRBJ2-1, with D hard to call. CDR1 LGHNA and CDR2 YSLEER come from the germline V gene. V was cut by 2 bases and J by 8 bases, with 10 bases left in between. This CDR3 has 13 residues. CDR3 region: CASSQQNTDEQFF. DNA of the CDR3: TGCGCCAGCAGCCAACAGAACACCGATGAGCAGTTCTTC.

On this clonotype: Germline and junction disagree at one end, which may indicate a read error. This chain joins TRBV7-9 and TRBJ1-4, with no clear D. The CDR3 runs to 12 residues. Germline V gene lookup returns CDR1 SEHNR and CDR2 FQNEAQ (reference sequence). The CDR3 region has the DNA TGTGCCAGCAGGTTAGGCGCGGGAAAACTGTTTTTT. This translates into CASRLGAGKLFF. Variable domain in full (rest from reference TRBV7-9 and TRBJ1-4): DTGVSQNPRHKITKRGQNVTFRCDPISEHNRLYWYRQTLGQGPEFLTYFQNEAQLEKSRLLSDRFSAERPKGSFSTLEIQRTEQGDSAMYLCASRLGAGKLFFGSGTQLSVL.

This chain joins TRBV15 and TRBJ1-2; 7 positions match TRBD1. The CDR3 length is 16 residues. V lost 2 bases and J lost 4; bases outside the gene matches: 10. Germline assignment: CDR1 LNHNV and CDR2 YYDKDF (reference sequence). CDR3 coding DNA: TGTGCCACCAGCAGACCAGACGGGACAGTGCTCTATGGCTACACCTTC. This translates into CATSRPDGTVLYGYTF. Full variable domain (remainder filled in from reference TRBV15 and TRBJ1-2): DAMVIQNPRYQVTQFGKPVTLSCSQTLNHNVMYWYQQKSSQAPKLLFHYYDKDFNNEADTPDNFQSRRPNTSFCFLDIRSPGLGDTAMYLCATSRPDGTVLYGYTFGSGTRLTVV.